Reported below is one T cell receptor (beta chain). The antigen is unknown. The CDR3 is made up of 15 amino acids. J lost 6 bases, V lost 3 bases, and 6 bases had no gene match. Germline V gene data show CDR1 as MGHRA and CDR2 as YSYEKL. The sample comes from a study of neoadjuvant nivolumab and ipilimumab in lung cancer. Findings and caveats of the study: Resected tumors had greater TCR richness and clonality than uninvolved lung.

Some clones are missing from TCRdb's copy, which holds only in-frame ones; the method was immunoSEQ multiplex PCR. The repertoire holds roughly 39,000 clones, with 89% as singletons. The chain has TRBV4-1 and TRBJ2-1; TRBD1 agrees at 9 bases. The sample in question was peripheral blood, obtained before neoadjuvant nivolumab, alone or with ipilimumab. The receptor was derived from an adult with non-small cell lung cancer. CDR3 DNA: TGCGCCAGCAGCCAGCCGGGACAGGGACCCAATGAGCAGTTCTTC. Protein product: CASSQPGQGPNEQFF.